Sequencing of this T cell receptor beta chain was carried out in a study of cytomegalovirus exposure and HLA in healthy donors. This clone was observed a handful of times. Its target is unknown. Regarding the study as a whole: Likely technical artifact: a cluster of highly shared sequence variants. Earlier analysis found most TCR beta V segments productive about 87% or about 30% of the time. Most subjects had HLA-A and HLA-B alleles reportedly predicted accurately by TCR beta sequences. Among the CMV-associated chains, three were confirmed in vitro as specific for CMV antigens.

Deletions cut 4 bases from V and 1 base from J, with 7 bases between. CDR3 size: 14 residues. The germline gives CDR1 SEHNR, CDR2 FQNEAQ (reference sequence). The PCR used 60 Vbeta and 13 Jbeta primers. Produced via immunoSEQ multiplex PCR; TCRdb's table is partial and in-frame only. The table records fewer than 200,000 clones, roughly 77% of them present only once. Sequencing was performed on PBMCs. The receptor was isolated from a male donor in good health and CMV-seronegative. The rearrangement links TRBV7-9 to TRBJ2-2; weak D call: TRBD1 (6 bases). The CDR3 reads CASSWGQNTGELFF. The CDR3 nucleotides are TGTGCCAGCAGCTGGGGACAGAACACCGGGGAGCTGTTTTTT. The full variable domain, rest sourced from reference TRBV7-9 and TRBJ2-2, is DTGVSQNPRHKITKRGQNVTFRCDPISEHNRLYWYRQTLGQGPEFLTYFQNEAQLEKSRLLSDRFSAERPKGSFSTLEIQRTEQGDSAMYLCASSWGQNTGELFFGEGSRLTVL.